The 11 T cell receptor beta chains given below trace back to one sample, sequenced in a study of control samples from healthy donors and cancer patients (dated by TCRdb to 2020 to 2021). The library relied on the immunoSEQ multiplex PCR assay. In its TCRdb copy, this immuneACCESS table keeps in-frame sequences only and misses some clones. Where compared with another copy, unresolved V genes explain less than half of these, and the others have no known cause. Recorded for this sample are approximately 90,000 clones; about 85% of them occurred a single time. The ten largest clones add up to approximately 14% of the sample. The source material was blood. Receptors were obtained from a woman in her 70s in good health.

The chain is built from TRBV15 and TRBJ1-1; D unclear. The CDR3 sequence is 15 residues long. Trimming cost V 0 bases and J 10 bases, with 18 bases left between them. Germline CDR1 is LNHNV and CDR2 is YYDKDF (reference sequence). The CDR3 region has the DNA TGTGCCACCAGCAGAGATTCCACCTACCTTAGCGGAGCTTTCTTT. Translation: CATSRDSTYLSGAFF.

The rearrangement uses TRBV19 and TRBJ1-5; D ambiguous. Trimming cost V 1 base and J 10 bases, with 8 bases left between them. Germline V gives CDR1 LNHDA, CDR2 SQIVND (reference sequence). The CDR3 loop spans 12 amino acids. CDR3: CASSIASGPQHF. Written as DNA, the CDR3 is TGTGCCAGTAGTATAGCCTCGGGACCCCAGCATTTT.

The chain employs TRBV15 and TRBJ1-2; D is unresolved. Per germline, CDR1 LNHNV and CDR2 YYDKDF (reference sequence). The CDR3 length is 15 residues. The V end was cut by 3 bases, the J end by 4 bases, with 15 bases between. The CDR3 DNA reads TGTGCCACCAGCAGGCCCGATATATTGGGCTATGGCTACACCTTC. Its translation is CATSRPDILGYGYTF.

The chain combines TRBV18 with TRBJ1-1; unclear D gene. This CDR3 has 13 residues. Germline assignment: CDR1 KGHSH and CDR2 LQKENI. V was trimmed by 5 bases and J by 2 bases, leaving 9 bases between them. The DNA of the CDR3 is TGTGCCAGCTCAAGTGTCTTCAACACTGAAGCTTTCTTT. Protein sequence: CASSSVFNTEAFF.

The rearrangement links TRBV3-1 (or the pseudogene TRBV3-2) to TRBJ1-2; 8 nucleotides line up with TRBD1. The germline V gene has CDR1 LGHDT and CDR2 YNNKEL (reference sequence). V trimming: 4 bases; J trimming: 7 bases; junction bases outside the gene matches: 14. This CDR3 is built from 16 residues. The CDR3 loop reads CASSPRRTTGVSGYTF. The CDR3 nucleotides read TGTGCCAGCAGCCCTCGAAGAACGACAGGGGTGAGTGGCTACACCTTC.

CDR3 protein: CASSFGFSGYGYTF. CDR3 DNA sequence: TGTGCCAGCAGTTTCGGGTTCTCCGGGTATGGCTACACCTTC. This sequence joins TRBV28 and TRBJ1-2; no clear D gene. The CDR3 consists of 14 residues. CDR1 MDHEN and CDR2 SYDVKM come from the germline V gene. Trimming left V 3 bases short and J 5 bases short, with 13 bases between.

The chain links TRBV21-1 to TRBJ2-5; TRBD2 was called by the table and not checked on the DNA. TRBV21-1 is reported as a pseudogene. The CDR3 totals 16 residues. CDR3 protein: CASSHGPGLRGETQYF. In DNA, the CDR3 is TGTGCCAGCAGCCACGGCCCGGGACTTCGGGGGGAGACCCAGTACTTC.

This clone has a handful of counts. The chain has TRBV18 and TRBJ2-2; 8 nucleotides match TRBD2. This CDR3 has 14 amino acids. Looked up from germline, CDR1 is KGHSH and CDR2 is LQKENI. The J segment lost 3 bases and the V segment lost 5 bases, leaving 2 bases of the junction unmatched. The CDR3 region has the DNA TGTGCCAGCTCAGTAGCGGGATACACCGGGGAGCTGTTTTTT. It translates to CASSVAGYTGELFF. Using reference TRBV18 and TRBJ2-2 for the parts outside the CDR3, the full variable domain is NAGVMQNPRHLVRRRGQEARLRCSPMKGHSHVYWYRQLPEEGLKFMVYLQKENIIDESGMPKERFSAEFPKEGPSILRIQQVVRGDSAAYFCASSVAGYTGELFFGEGSRLTVL.

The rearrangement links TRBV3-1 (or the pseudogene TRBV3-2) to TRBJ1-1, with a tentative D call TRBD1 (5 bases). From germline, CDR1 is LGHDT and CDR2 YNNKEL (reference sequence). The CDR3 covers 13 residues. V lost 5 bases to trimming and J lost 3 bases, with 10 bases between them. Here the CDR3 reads CASSSWGDTEAFF. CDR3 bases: TGTGCCAGCAGCTCTTGGGGCGACACTGAAGCTTTCTTT.

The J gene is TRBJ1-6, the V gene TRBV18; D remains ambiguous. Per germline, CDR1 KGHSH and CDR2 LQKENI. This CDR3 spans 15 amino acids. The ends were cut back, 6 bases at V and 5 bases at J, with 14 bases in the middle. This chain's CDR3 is CASSIQNLNNSPLHF. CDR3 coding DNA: TGTGCCAGCTCGATACAGAATCTGAATAATTCACCCCTCCACTTT.

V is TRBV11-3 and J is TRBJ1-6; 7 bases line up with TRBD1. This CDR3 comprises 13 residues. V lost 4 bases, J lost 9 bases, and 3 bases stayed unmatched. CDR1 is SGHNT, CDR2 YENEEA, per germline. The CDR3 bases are TGTGCCAGCAGCTCAGGGGGTGGTTCACCCCTCCACTTT. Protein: CASSSGGGSPLHF.